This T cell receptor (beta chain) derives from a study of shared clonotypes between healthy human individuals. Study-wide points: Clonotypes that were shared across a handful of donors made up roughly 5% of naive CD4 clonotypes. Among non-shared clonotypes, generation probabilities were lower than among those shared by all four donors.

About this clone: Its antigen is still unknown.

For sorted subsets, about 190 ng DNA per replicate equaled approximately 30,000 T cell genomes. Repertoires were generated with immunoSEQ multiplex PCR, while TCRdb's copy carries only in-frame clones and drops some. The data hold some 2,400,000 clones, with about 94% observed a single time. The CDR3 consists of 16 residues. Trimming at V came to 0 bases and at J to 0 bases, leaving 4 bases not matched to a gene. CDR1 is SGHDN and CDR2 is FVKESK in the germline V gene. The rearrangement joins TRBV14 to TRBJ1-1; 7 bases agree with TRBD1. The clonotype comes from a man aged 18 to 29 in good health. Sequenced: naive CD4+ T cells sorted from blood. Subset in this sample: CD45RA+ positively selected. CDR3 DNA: TGTGCCAGCAGCCAAGATTTGGGGACAGTGAACACTGAAGCTTTCTTT. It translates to CASSQDLGTVNTEAFF.